These T cell receptor beta chains were read from a single sample in a study of glioma-infiltrating T cells after dendritic cell vaccination. Using immunoSEQ multiplex PCR, the repertoire was profiled, and TCRdb retains in-frame clones only, with some absent. The sample lists 90,000 to 140,000 clones; 90% were seen once. Sequenced here: blood, sampled after dendritic cell vaccination. The receptors were sampled from a human donor with glioblastoma. CDR3s include the opening cysteine and the closing phenylalanine or tryptophan. Size values are once, few and many counts, or a class for expanded clones, and some rows have none.

v_call	clone_size	cdr3_aa
TRBV11-2	NA	CASSLVGQRGNEQFF
TRBV2	NA	CASTTFDNTEAFF
TRBV7-3	NA	CASSASGSREQYF
TRBV7-9	NA	CASSRENQPQHF
TRBV30	few	CAWSGLLAGRGEQFF
TRBV7-9	NA	CASSSGGASETQYF
TRBV7-9	NA	CASSSWTGLNYGYTF
TRBV2	NA	CASSPVRGADTQYF
TRBV5-1	NA	CATGTGGTDTQYF
TRBV7-3	NA	CASIRASGGINEQFF
TRBV11-3	NA	CASSLSEQGAYEQYF
TRBV6-4	NA	CASSDSASNEQFF
TRBV7-8	NA	CASSSTSGRVGYGYTF
TRBV5-1	NA	CASSLRGLSNQPQHF
TRBV10-1	NA	CASSGGGQGEDEQFF
TRBV12-1	once	CASPGHIDSGGYNEQFF
TRBV4-3	NA	CASSQKDRLTQETQYF
TRBV4-2	NA	CASSQVGQTNTGELFF
TRBV9	NA	CASSGLAGFSTDTQYF
TRBV27	medium-sized	CASSLAGGSYNEQFF
TRBV5-1	NA	CASSPGQENEQYF
TRBV2	NA	CASSARTSGGGTQYF
TRBV5-1	NA	CASSFNSRGETQYF
TRBV11-3	NA	CASSLVGGREQYF
TRBV7-8	NA	CASSLRDKGQPQHF
TRBV11-2	NA	CASSSYRGTAFF
TRBV12-5	once	CASGSLLPGQGMDQPQHF
TRBV28	NA	CASSLLGQAFTDTQYF
TRBV5-5	NA	CASSPLGRNTEAFF
TRBV6-6	NA	CASSYQGQGRETQYF
TRBV7-6	NA	CASSSRTSGGYTDTQYF
TRBV13	NA	CASSLGQGRESQYF
TRBV6-6	NA	CASSTQTGVGDGYTF
TRBV6-4	NA	CASSVEGGQPQHF
TRBV5-4	NA	CASSNGLAANTQYF
TRBV5-1	NA	CASNQGASDYGYTF
TRBV19	once	CASTPGQTYNEQFF
TRBV12-5	NA	CASGWVRTGNHEQYF
TRBV29-1	once	CSVEDTGSAYGYTF
TRBV19	NA	CASQKGTGSTGELFF
TRBV9	NA	CASSVAVGTSGGASEQFF
TRBV7-9	NA	CASSSRDSSYEQYF
TRBV21-1	once	CASSKNTGCQETQYF
TRBV6-1	NA	CASSETGFSSYEQYF
TRBV5-1	NA	CASSAQGLVDTQYF
TRBV5-6	NA	CASSSSFDRVSSGNTIYF
TRBV2	NA	CASSERVRWDRDDEQYF
TRBV19	NA	CASRGQGESPLHF
TRBV10-3	NA	CAISAATDTQYF
TRBV30	NA	CACRKGSGDGSPLHF
TRBV5-6	NA	CASSLSPHTSGNTIYF
TRBV6-1	NA	CASSGRDSLAVQPQHF
TRBV6-1	NA	CASSIAGVSHEQFF
TRBV9	NA	CASSVETNADTQYF
TRBV9	NA	CASSVAPDRGSLYGYTF
TRBV30	NA	CARKTTGGDEQFF
TRBV6-1	NA	CASSADRDRDQPQHF